This is a list of T cell receptor beta chains from one sample in a study of T cell responses to AZD1222 COVID-19 vaccine. The assay was immunoSEQ multiplex PCR, and TCRdb's table has in-frame clones only and misses some. This sample has fewer than 120,000 clones, with roughly four fifths found just once. The material was peripheral blood, obtained on day 0 of AZD1222 vaccination. The receptor set was obtained from an adult in good health. The CDR3 runs from the conserved cysteine through the conserved F or W. Each record gives: CDR3 protein, clone size, V gene, CDR3 length, J gene. Clone sizes are given selectively: once, few, many, or a class where the clone is expanded.

cdr3_aa: CASRATGAKDTQYF; clone_size: NA; v_call: TRBV9; cdr3_length: 14; j_call: TRBJ2-3
cdr3_aa: CASSRSPTGSNQPQHF; clone_size: few; v_call: TRBV5-4; cdr3_length: 16; j_call: TRBJ1-5
cdr3_aa: CASGRGHFNTEAFF; clone_size: NA; v_call: TRBV2; cdr3_length: 14; j_call: TRBJ1-1
cdr3_aa: CAISHRGFGETQYF; clone_size: NA; v_call: TRBV10-3; cdr3_length: 14; j_call: TRBJ2-5
cdr3_aa: CASSSQGLAGGRYNEQFF; clone_size: NA; v_call: TRBV5-5; cdr3_length: 18; j_call: TRBJ2-1
cdr3_aa: CASSMTGLSNQPQHF; clone_size: NA; v_call: TRBV6-6; cdr3_length: 15; j_call: TRBJ1-5
cdr3_aa: CASSWSGRGETQYF; clone_size: NA; v_call: TRBV5-1; cdr3_length: 14; j_call: TRBJ2-5
cdr3_aa: CASSLDSLSTGELFF; clone_size: NA; v_call: TRBV5-5; cdr3_length: 15; j_call: TRBJ2-2
cdr3_aa: CASSYAGTGNSPLHF; clone_size: NA; v_call: TRBV6-5; cdr3_length: 15; j_call: TRBJ1-6
cdr3_aa: CASSPNNDETQYF; clone_size: NA; v_call: TRBV6-2/TRBV6-3; cdr3_length: 13; j_call: TRBJ2-5